The 24 T cell receptor beta chains given below trace back to one sample, sequenced in a study of T cells after yellow fever vaccination. TCRdb called the 5' RACE reads again in MiXCR, with one record for every CDR3 protein. This table has nearly 350,000 distinct CDR3 sequences, roughly 8% appearing once. The sample here was PBMCs, taken more than 35 days after the first yellow fever vaccination. These receptors were collected from a man between 18 and 29 years old who received the YFV17D yellow fever vaccine.

This clonotype was detected only a few times. The V call is TRBV20-1, the J call TRBJ2-1; 7 bases fit TRBD2. Per germline, CDR1 DFQATT and CDR2 SNEGSKA (reference sequence). V dropped 1 base and J dropped 1; count of bases not matched to a gene: 4. The CDR3 sequence is 15 residues long. Here the CDR3 reads CSARAWGGSYNEQFF. DNA of the CDR3: TGCAGTGCTAGAGCCTGGGGGGGTTCCTACAATGAGCAGTTCTTC.

This clonotype was found a few times. The V gene is TRBV5-1, the J gene TRBJ1-2; 7 positions match TRBD1. V was pared by 2 bases and J by 4 bases, with 11 bases of the junction left unmatched. Per germline, CDR1 SGHRS and CDR2 YFSETQ. This CDR3 region has 16 residues. This CDR3 reads CASSFPRGGAGYGYTF. As DNA, the CDR3 is TGCGCCAGCAGCTTCCCGAGAGGGGGCGCCGGCTATGGCTACACCTTC.

The V gene is TRBV20-1, the J gene TRBJ2-6; D is uncertain. Germline V lookup: CDR1 DFQATT, CDR2 SNEGSKA (reference sequence). This CDR3 is 15 amino acids long. The germline V and J ends were trimmed by 7 bases and 4 bases, with 17 bases remaining between them. CDR3 sequence: CSVKGWGQGANVLTF. DNA of the CDR3: TGCAGTGTTAAAGGGTGGGGTCAGGGGGCCAACGTCCTGACTTTC.

The chain uses TRBV6-5 and TRBJ2-4, with TRBD1 identical over 8 bases. The germline V gene encodes CDR1 MNHEY and CDR2 SVGAGI. V shed 2 bases and J 7 bases; nucleotides not matched to a gene: 7. The length of the CDR3 is 15 residues. The CDR3 spells CASSYGRGHENIQYF. The CDR3, as DNA: TGTGCCAGCAGTTACGGCAGGGGGCATGAGAACATTCAGTACTTC.

The chain uses TRBV29-1 and TRBJ1-5, with D possibly matching TRBD1 (6 bases). The CDR3 spans 13 residues. The V end lost 7 bases, the J end lost 0 bases, and 10 bases lay between the germline ends. Germline loops: CDR1 SQVTM, CDR2 ANQGSEA. In nucleotides, the CDR3 is TGCAGCGCAGGGACAAATAGCAATCAGCCCCAGCATTTT. The encoded protein is CSAGTNSNQPQHF. Based on the CDR3 plus reference TRBV29-1 and TRBJ1-5, the full variable domain is SAVISQKPSRDICQRGTSLTIQCQVDSQVTMMFWYRQQPGQSLTLIATANQGSEATYESGFVIDKFPISRPNLTFSTLTVSNMSPEDSSIYLCSAGTNSNQPQHFGDGTRLSIL.

The chain combines TRBV20-1 with TRBJ2-1; D unclear. Per the germline V gene, CDR1 is DFQATT and CDR2 is SNEGSKA (reference sequence). The V end was cut by 6 bases, the J end by 0 bases, with 18 bases between. CDR3 length equals 16 residues. CDR3 residues: CSALPGPRSSYNEQFF. CDR3 nucleotides: TGCAGTGCCCTACCCGGACCGAGGAGCTCCTACAATGAGCAGTTCTTC.

This rearrangement joins TRBV11-2 to TRBJ2-5; D uncertain. The CDR3 extends over 15 amino acids. Germline V gene sequence: CDR1 SGHAT, CDR2 FQNNGV. Deletions cut 6 bases from V and 5 bases from J, with 19 bases between. CDR3 residues: CASSDSGIPGETQYF. The CDR3 region has the DNA TGTGCCAGCAGTGATAGTGGCATTCCTGGGGAGACCCAGTACTTC.

The chain links TRBV5-1 to TRBJ2-3; 7 bases are shared with TRBD1. Germline V gene lookup returns CDR1 SGHRS and CDR2 YFSETQ. CDR3 length: 16 amino acids. The ends lost 2 bases at V and 0 bases at J; junction bases unmatched: 6. The CDR3 nucleotides read TGCGCCAGCAGCTTATCGCAGGGGGTTAGCACAGATACGCAGTATTTT. This translates into CASSLSQGVSTDTQYF.

Only a few counts were recorded for this clonotype. This sequence joins TRBV7-2 and TRBJ2-3; D is ambiguous. CDR1 is SGHTA and CDR2 is FQGNSA in the germline V gene. The CDR3 loop spans 13 amino acids. Trimming stripped 4 bases from V and 6 bases from J, with 11 bases between. CDR3 DNA sequence: TGTGCCAGCAGCTCCTACTTGGCGGATACGCAGTATTTT. Its translation is CASSSYLADTQYF.

This chain uses TRBV15 with TRBJ1-5; possible D gene TRBD1, 5 bases. V gave up 1 base and J gave up 4 bases, with 20 bases separating them. Per germline, CDR1 LNHNV and CDR2 YYDKDF (reference sequence). This CDR3 region has 18 residues. The CDR3 sequence is CATSRGEPGRDWNQPQHF. The CDR3 bases are TGTGCCACCAGCAGAGGAGAGCCGGGCAGGGACTGGAATCAGCCCCAGCATTTT.

The chain is built from TRBV7-3 and TRBJ2-2; perhaps TRBD2 as D (6 bases). CDR1 is SGHTA and CDR2 is FQGTGA in the germline V gene. The V and J ends lost 4 bases and 8 bases respectively, with 17 bases between them. The CDR3 consists of 15 residues. The CDR3 sequence is CASSSNPAGSGELFF. Here the CDR3 DNA reads TGTGCCAGCAGCTCAAACCCCGCGGGGTCAGGGGAGCTGTTTTTT.

This clonotype appeared a few times. V and J are TRBV12-3 or TRBV12-4 and TRBJ2-3, with 9 bases lining up with TRBD1. Losses at the gene ends were 5 bases for V and 4 bases for J; bases not matched to a gene: 4. The CDR3 covers 14 residues. CDR3 nucleotides: TGTGCCAGCAGTCCACAGGGGGCTGCAGATACGCAGTATTTT. It is translated as CASSPQGAADTQYF.

V and J are TRBV10-3 and TRBJ1-1, with D perhaps matching TRBD1 (6 bases). Trimming cost V 7 bases and J 1 base, with 22 bases left between them. The CDR3 totals 17 residues. Germline CDR1 is ENHRY and CDR2 is SYGVKD. DNA of the CDR3: TGTGCCATCACTCGGGACACTCACCCTGTATCGAACACTGAAGCTTTCTTT. This gives the protein CAITRDTHPVSNTEAFF.

This clonotype has only a few counts. The chain carries TRBV9 and TRBJ1-1, with 10 positions matching TRBD1. The CDR3 consists of 15 residues. Germline V gene sequence: CDR1 SGDLS, CDR2 YYNGEE. Unmatched junction bases numbered 7, after V lost 3 bases and J lost 5 bases. The CDR3 DNA reads TGTGCCAGCAGCGCGACAGGGGGCGCGTATACTGAAGCTTTCTTT. This translates into CASSATGGAYTEAFF.

The chain couples TRBV10-3 to TRBJ2-1, with TRBD2 matching over 16 bases. J gave up 3 bases and V 4 bases, and 6 bases lay outside the gene matches. Germline CDR1 ENHRY, CDR2 SYGVKD. The CDR3 is made up of 18 amino acids. CDR3 nucleotides: TGTGCCATCAGTGGGGGGACTAGCGGGGGGGCACGCTACAATGAGCAGTTCTTC. Its translation: CAISGGTSGGARYNEQFF.

This clonotype was found a few times. This chain uses TRBV13 with TRBJ2-7; D perhaps matches TRBD1 (7 bases). Trimming cost V 6 bases and J 6 bases, with 18 bases left between them. From germline, CDR1 is PRHDT and CDR2 FYEKMQ (reference sequence). The CDR3 runs to 14 residues. This CDR3 is CASSRGTADGEQYV. The CDR3 DNA follows: TGTGCCAGCAGTCGGGGGACAGCGGACGGCGAGCAGTACGTC.

V gene TRBV11-3 combines with J gene TRBJ2-3, with D possibly TRBD1 on 6 matching bases. Trimming cost V 3 bases and J 4 bases, with 17 bases left between them. Germline V lookup: CDR1 SGHNT, CDR2 YENEEA. The CDR3 runs 16 residues. The CDR3 bases are TGTGCCAGCAGCTTTGGCCAGGGGCTATTCGCAGATACGCAGTATTTT. It encodes CASSFGQGLFADTQYF. Together with reference TRBV11-3 and TRBJ2-3, the CDR3 gives the full variable domain: EAGVVQSPRYKIIEKKQPVAFWCNPISGHNTLYWYLQNLGQGPELLIRYENEEAVDDSQLPKDRFSAERLKGVDSTLKIQPAELGDSAVYLCASSFGQGLFADTQYFGPGTRLTVL.

The chain carries TRBV5-1 and TRBJ2-1, with D uncertain. The CDR3 extends over 14 amino acids. The V gene's germline CDR1 is SGHRS and CDR2 YFSETQ. The V and J ends lost 1 base and 0 bases respectively, with 5 bases between them. Here the CDR3 reads CASSLRPSYNEQFF. The CDR3 coding sequence is TGCGCCAGCAGCTTGAGACCCTCCTACAATGAGCAGTTCTTC. The full variable domain, rest sourced from reference TRBV5-1 and TRBJ2-1, is KAGVTQTPRYLIKTRGQQVTLSCSPISGHRSVSWYQQTPGQGLQFLFEYFSETQRNKGNFPGRFSGRQFSNSRSEMNVSTLELGDSALYLCASSLRPSYNEQFFGPGTRLTVL.

This clonotype was counted a few times. The chain joins TRBV6-5 to TRBJ1-6; D gene uncertain. The length of the CDR3 is 16 residues. V lost 0 bases, J lost 10 bases, and 16 bases lay in between. CDR1 and CDR2 from the germline V gene are MNHEY and SVGAGI. DNA of the CDR3: TGTGCCAGCAGTTACTCGATGGTGGGGAATCGGTCACCCCTCCACTTT. Amino acids: CASSYSMVGNRSPLHF.

CDR3 protein: CSAELGLAGGNEQFF. The CDR3 DNA follows: TGCAGTGCTGAGCTGGGACTAGCGGGGGGGAATGAGCAGTTCTTC. V and J are TRBV20-1 and TRBJ2-1; 16 positions match TRBD2. Germline V gene data show CDR1 as DFQATT and CDR2 as SNEGSKA (reference sequence). CDR3 size: 15 residues. After removal of 5 bases from V and 7 bases from J, the junction contained 5 bases not matched to a gene.

There are a few counts of this clonotype. The V call is TRBV7-6, the J call TRBJ2-1, with no clear D. The V gene lost 2 bases and the J gene lost 8 bases, with 13 bases spanning the gap. This CDR3 comprises 14 residues. The germline CDR1 and CDR2 sequences are SGHVS and FNYEAQ. Written as DNA, the CDR3 is TGTGCCAGCAGCTTAAGAGGCAGATCGGATGAGCAGTTCTTC. Protein product: CASSLRGRSDEQFF.

CDR3 amino acids: CASSRKDQPQHF. The CDR3, as DNA: TGTGCCAGCAGCCGGAAGGACCAGCCCCAGCATTTT. The genes are TRBV7-2 and TRBJ1-5; no firm D call. The CDR3 contains 12 residues. V was shortened by 5 bases and J by 7 bases, with 9 bases between the two germline ends. Germline V gene sequence: CDR1 SGHTA, CDR2 FQGNSA.

This clonotype occurred a few times. In nucleotides, the CDR3 is TGTGCCAGCAGCCCGGATCGACAGGGGGCGGGCGGCTACACCTTC. It yields the protein CASSPDRQGAGGYTF. V is TRBV7-2 and J is TRBJ1-2, with 10 nucleotides matching TRBD1. Unmatched junction bases numbered 11, after V lost 5 bases and J lost 8 bases. The CDR3 runs 15 residues. Germline V gene sequence: CDR1 SGHTA, CDR2 FQGNSA. Complete variable domain (other parts from reference TRBV7-2 and TRBJ1-2): GAGVSQSPSNKVTEKGKDVELRCDPISGHTALYWYRQSLGQGLEFLIYFQGNSAPDKSGLPSDRFSAERTGGSVSTLTIQRTQQEDSAVYLCASSPDRQGAGGYTFGSGTRLTVV.

This rearrangement joins TRBV5-1 to TRBJ2-1, with D perhaps TRBD1 (5 bases). Trimming took off 5 bases at V and 0 bases at J, with 9 bases between the two ends. Per the germline V gene, CDR1 is SGHRS and CDR2 is YFSETQ. The CDR3 is 14 amino acids. In nucleotides, the CDR3 is TGCGCCAGCAGTGAAGGGGTCTCCTACAATGAGCAGTTCTTC. Residues: CASSEGVSYNEQFF.